Listed here are 26 T cell receptor beta chains from one sample, sequenced in a study of T cells after somatic rescue of genetic block. The protocol was immunoSEQ multiplex PCR, while the TCRdb copy is restricted to in-frame clones and leaves out a portion. This repertoire shows 110,000 or so clones, just over 90% found once; its top ten account for 1.4%. The source material was peripheral blood mononuclear cells (PBMCs). These receptors were obtained from a woman between 18 and 30 years old.

This chain's CDR3 is CARGTSGRSSTDTQYF. The CDR3 DNA is TGTGCCAGAGGGACTAGCGGGAGATCTAGCACAGATACGCAGTATTTT. The genes are TRBV30 and TRBJ2-3; 14 bases map to TRBD2. Germline CDR1 is GTSNPN and CDR2 is SVGIG (reference sequence). The CDR3 contains 16 residues. With V trimmed by 8 bases and J by 0 bases, 7 bases remained unmatched. Supplemented by reference TRBV30 and TRBJ2-3, the full variable domain reads SQTIHQWPATLVQPVGSPLSLECTVEGTSNPNLYWYRQAAGRGLQLLFYSVGIGQISSEVPQNLSASRPQDRQFILSSKKLLLSDSGFYLCARGTSGRSSTDTQYFGPGTRLTVL.

The chain joins TRBV20-1 to TRBJ1-2, with D uncertain. Trimming took off 1 base at V and 4 bases at J, with 4 bases between the two ends. Germline CDR1 reads DFQATT; CDR2 reads SNEGSKA (reference sequence). The CDR3 covers 11 residues. The CDR3 DNA reads as TGCAGTGCTAGAGGGGTCTATGGCTACACCTTC. It specifies CSARGVYGYTF.

The rearrangement joins TRBV7-2 to TRBJ1-6, with TRBD1 matching over 10 bases. CDR1 is SGHTA and CDR2 is FQGNSA in the germline V gene. The CDR3 totals 16 residues. The V and J ends lost 5 bases and 8 bases, in that order; junction bases with no gene match: 9. DNA for the CDR3: TGTGCCAGCAGCCTCGGGACAGGGGCTGGTCATTCACCCCTCCACTTT. Protein product: CASSLGTGAGHSPLHF.

The chain joins TRBV4-2 to TRBJ2-7, with D maybe TRBD2 (6 bases). CDR3 length equals 15 residues. CDR1 LGHNA and CDR2 YNFKEQ come from the germline V gene. Trimming took off 3 bases at V and 2 bases at J, with 14 bases between the two ends. The CDR3 nucleotides read TGTGCCAGCAGCCAGAGGGCGGGGTTAGCCTACGAGCAGTACTTC. This encodes CASSQRAGLAYEQYF.

This clone was seen more than once but under ten times. The rearrangement uses TRBV9 and TRBJ2-3; 14 nucleotides agree with TRBD2. V lost 0 bases to trimming and J lost 2 bases; unmatched junction nucleotides: 5. This CDR3 comprises 18 residues. Germline V gene sequence: CDR1 SGDLS, CDR2 YYNGEE. This CDR3 reads CASSVERTSGGLTDTQYF. CDR3 nucleotide sequence: TGTGCCAGCAGCGTAGAGAGGACTAGCGGGGGGCTCACAGATACGCAGTATTTT.

The V and J genes are TRBV7-2 and TRBJ2-1; D gene ambiguous. The CDR3 runs to 13 residues. Trimming removed 2 bases at V and 10 bases at J, with 12 bases between. The germline V gene encodes CDR1 SGHTA and CDR2 FQGNSA. CDR3 in DNA: TGTGCCAGCAGCTTACCAGTCCCCGGCGAGCAGTTCTTC. As protein: CASSLPVPGEQFF.

The chain is built from TRBV6-5 and TRBJ2-7, with a weak D call TRBD1 (6 bases). Germline values: CDR1 MNHEY, CDR2 SVGAGI. CDR3 length equals 13 residues. V was trimmed by 0 bases and J by 5 bases, leaving 8 bases between them. The CDR3 sequence is CASSYSRGNEQYF. CDR3 in DNA: TGTGCCAGCAGTTACTCGAGGGGGAACGAGCAGTACTTC.

The chain couples TRBV28 to TRBJ1-4, with D maybe TRBD1 (6 bases). This CDR3 region has 12 residues. V dropped 5 bases and J dropped 7 bases, with 8 bases sitting between them. CDR1 is MDHEN and CDR2 is SYDVKM in the germline V gene. The CDR3 here is CASSGQFEKLFF. CDR3 bases: TGTGCCAGCAGTGGACAGTTTGAAAAACTGTTTTTT.

This clone was counted a single time. V and J are TRBV5-6 and TRBJ1-3; D gene unclear. Trimming pared 0 bases from V and 3 bases from J, leaving 10 bases between. The germline gives CDR1 SGHDT, CDR2 YYEEEE. The CDR3 extends over 15 amino acids. For the CDR3, the DNA is TGTGCCAGCAGCTTGGTTGGTCGTGGTGGAAACACCATATATTTT. As protein: CASSLVGRGGNTIYF. Full variable domain (missing parts from reference TRBV5-6 and TRBJ1-3): DAGVTQSPTHLIKTRGQQVTLRCSPKSGHDTVSWYQQALGQGPQFIFQYYEEEERQRGNFPDRFSGHQFPNYSSELNVNALLLGDSALYLCASSLVGRGGNTIYFGEGSWLTVV.

The rearrangement joins TRBV5-5 to TRBJ1-5; 9 nucleotides line up with TRBD1. This CDR3 region has 15 residues. J was trimmed by 2 bases and V by 4 bases; bases with no gene match: 4. Germline V lookup: CDR1 SGHKS, CDR2 YYEKEE (reference sequence). The CDR3 sequence: CASSTDRGGNQPQHF. In DNA, the CDR3 is TGTGCCAGCAGCACGGACAGGGGAGGCAATCAGCCCCAGCATTTT.

V gene TRBV6-4 combines with J gene TRBJ2-1, with 11 nucleotides matching TRBD2. Germline CDR1 reads MRHNA; CDR2 reads SNTAGT. The CDR3 has 15 amino acids. The V segment lost 6 bases and the J segment 4 bases; nucleotides outside the gene matches: 5. CDR3 loop: CASRATSGAYNEQFF. CDR3 sequence (DNA): TGTGCCAGCAGAGCGACTAGCGGGGCGTACAATGAGCAGTTCTTC.

This rearrangement joins TRBV7-3 to TRBJ2-6; no definite D call. The germline V gene has CDR1 SGHTA and CDR2 FQGTGA. The CDR3 length is 16 residues. V dropped 6 bases and J dropped 0 bases, with 12 bases sitting between them. CDR3 amino acids: CASSLGPSSGANVLTF. DNA for the CDR3: TGTGCCAGCAGTCTCGGGCCCAGCTCTGGGGCCAACGTCCTGACTTTC.

The rearrangement links TRBV27 to TRBJ2-7; 8 bases map to TRBD1. The germline gives CDR1 MNHEY, CDR2 SMNVEV (reference sequence). J gave up 5 bases and V 8 bases, and 11 bases lay outside the gene matches. The CDR3 extends over 14 amino acids. The CDR3, as DNA: TGTGCCAGCTCCCCCCGGGACAGGTTCAACGAGCAGTACTTC. Translating it yields CASSPRDRFNEQYF.

The CDR3 DNA reads TGTGCCTGGACTAGCGGGGGGCCCCAGTTCTTC. Protein product: CAWTSGGPQFF. The chain is built from TRBV30 and TRBJ2-1; 11 bases line up with TRBD2. CDR1 and CDR2 (germline): GTSNPN, SVGIG (reference sequence). Unmatched junction bases numbered 3, after V lost 4 bases and J lost 13 bases. CDR3 length equals 11 residues.

By frequency in the sample, this clone is medium-sized. The V gene is TRBV2, the J gene TRBJ2-4; TRBD2 agrees at 9 bases. Germline V gives CDR1 SNHLY, CDR2 FYNNEI. V dropped 2 bases and J dropped 8; count of bases not matched to a gene: 13. The CDR3 totals 17 residues. CDR3 region: CASSERGDLAGSDIQYF. The CDR3 DNA follows: TGTGCCAGCAGTGAAAGGGGTGATCTAGCGGGGTCGGACATTCAGTACTTC.

As regards this clone: Other nucleotide sequences in the sample specify the same CDR3. The gene calls are TRBV9 and TRBJ2-1; TRBD2 agrees at 8 bases. The germline gives CDR1 SGDLS, CDR2 YYNGEE. V dropped 4 bases and J dropped 0; count of bases not matched to a gene: 3. The CDR3 consists of 15 residues. The CDR3 region has the DNA TGTGCCAGCAGCCCGGGGGGGGGCTCCTACAATGAGCAGTTCTTC. Its protein product is CASSPGGGSYNEQFF.

The chain is built from TRBV10-3 and TRBJ1-3; D possibly corresponds to TRBD1 (6 bases). Germline V gives CDR1 ENHRY, CDR2 SYGVKD. The germline V and J ends were trimmed by 5 bases and 0 bases, with 17 bases remaining between them. The CDR3 totals 17 residues. CDR3 region: CAISSALGRGSGNTIYF. The CDR3 DNA sequence: TGTGCCATCAGTAGCGCCTTGGGCAGGGGCTCTGGAAACACCATATATTTT.

The chain is built from TRBV6-1 and TRBJ2-5; D is unresolved. Germline V CDR1 and CDR2: MNHNS, SASEGT. CDR3 length equals 14 residues. Trimming removed 4 bases from V and 0 bases from J, with 9 bases in between. As DNA, the CDR3 is TGTGCCAGCAGTGTCTTGGCGGACCAAGAGACCCAGTACTTC. Its protein is CASSVLADQETQYF.

This chain links TRBV7-9 with TRBJ1-2; D gene ambiguous. The germline gives CDR1 SEHNR, CDR2 FQNEAQ (reference sequence). The CDR3 has 13 amino acids. Trimming removed 6 bases from V and 6 bases from J, with 14 bases in between. CDR3 in amino acids: CASRRENSHGYTF. CDR3 nucleotides: TGTGCCAGCAGAAGGGAAAACAGCCATGGCTACACCTTC. Supplemented by reference TRBV7-9 and TRBJ1-2, the full variable domain reads DTGVSQNPRHKITKRGQNVTFRCDPISEHNRLYWYRQTLGQGPEFLTYFQNEAQLEKSRLLSDRFSAERPKGSFSTLEIQRTEQGDSAMYLCASRRENSHGYTFGSGTRLTVV.

J is TRBJ2-7 and V is TRBV27; the match to TRBD1 covers 7 bases. The junction had 7 bases not matched to a gene; V was cut back by 4 bases and J by 4 bases. The CDR3 has 14 residues. Germline V gene data show CDR1 as MNHEY and CDR2 as SMNVEV (reference sequence). The DNA for the CDR3 is TGTGCCAGCAGTTCCCTGGGGGACAGATACGAGCAGTACTTC. This codes for CASSSLGDRYEQYF.

The rearrangement joins TRBV11-1 to TRBJ1-2, with unresolved D. The CDR3 covers 15 residues. Germline V gene sequence: CDR1 SGHAT, CDR2 FQDESV (reference sequence). Trimming removed 2 bases at V and 5 bases at J, with 15 bases between. Here the CDR3 DNA reads TGTGCCAGCAGCTTAAGAGGTGGACCGGAGTATGGCTACACCTTC. Translation: CASSLRGGPEYGYTF.

The chain carries TRBV6-5 and TRBJ1-5; D possibly corresponds to TRBD1 (5 bases). Per germline, CDR1 MNHEY and CDR2 SVGAGI. The CDR3 runs to 14 residues. V lost 5 bases and J lost 2, with 10 bases in between. DNA of the CDR3: TGTGCCAGCAGTATACAACAGGGCAATCAGCCCCAGCATTTT. As protein: CASSIQQGNQPQHF.

The chain uses TRBV2 and TRBJ2-2; TRBD1 is a possible D gene (5 bases). There are 15 residues in the CDR3. Between the trimmed V and J ends, which lost 2 bases and 1 base, there was a span of 8 bases. The V gene's germline CDR1 is SNHLY and CDR2 FYNNEI. CDR3 DNA sequence: TGTGCCAGCAGTGAACAGGGCGAGAACACCGGGGAGCTGTTTTTT. Encoded protein: CASSEQGENTGELFF. The full variable domain, completed using reference TRBV2 and TRBJ2-2, is EPEVTQTPSHQVTQMGQEVILRCVPISNHLYFYWYRQILGQKVEFLVSFYNNEISEKSEIFDDQFSVERPDGSNFTLKIRSTKLEDSAMYFCASSEQGENTGELFFGEGSRLTVL.

This clone was counted once. This chain joins TRBV6-1 and TRBJ2-3; 11 nucleotides line up with TRBD2. The germline V gene has CDR1 MNHNS and CDR2 SASEGT. CDR3 size: 17 residues. The V segment lost 4 bases and the J segment 6 bases; nucleotides outside the gene matches: 12. The CDR3 here is CASSGAQLAGGRDTQYF. The CDR3 DNA reads TGTGCCAGCAGTGGTGCTCAGCTAGCGGGGGGCCGGGATACGCAGTATTTT.

V is TRBV6-1 and J is TRBJ1-2, with 7 bases that match TRBD1. V was pared by 6 bases and J by 0 bases, with 4 bases of the junction left unmatched. This CDR3 contains 14 residues. Germline values: CDR1 MNHNS, CDR2 SASEGT. CDR3 loop: CASRSGTANYGYTF. DNA of the CDR3: TGTGCCAGCAGATCGGGGACAGCTAACTATGGCTACACCTTC.

This rearrangement joins TRBV5-5 to TRBJ2-7; D unresolved. The V gene lost 0 bases and the J gene lost 1 base, with 17 bases spanning the gap. From germline, CDR1 is SGHKS and CDR2 YYEKEE (reference sequence). The CDR3 totals 17 residues. The CDR3 DNA is TGTGCCAGCAGCTTGGAGGACGGCGGCCCTTTTTCCTACGAGCAGTACTTC. Translating gives CASSLEDGGPFSYEQYF.